This T cell receptor beta chain was sequenced for a study of shared clonotypes between healthy human individuals. Whole-study results and caveats: Specimens sampled were limited to blood, with tissue repertoires likely differing.

Profiled with immunoSEQ multiplex PCR; TCRdb holds only in-frame clones, not every one. The sample records around 2,000,000 clones, approximately 95% being singletons. Germline CDR1 is MNHEY and CDR2 is SMNVEV (reference sequence). Trimming took 4 bases from V and 2 from J, leaving 11 bases between them. The CDR3 spans 14 residues. In the case of this clone: The target antigen is unknown.

Cells designated naive CD8 were CD45RO-negative and were positively selected for CCR7, with terminally differentiated effector memory CD45RA+ cells excluded. This TCR was sampled from a man aged 18-30 years in good health. This chain connects TRBV27 to TRBJ1-2; D is unresolved. Sequencing was carried out using naive CD8+ T cells sorted from blood. The CDR3 region is CASSYVDGNYGYTF. The CDR3 DNA is TGTGCCAGCAGTTACGTGGACGGAAACTATGGCTACACCTTC.